Listed here are 32 T cell receptor beta chains from one sample, sequenced in a study of T cell responses to AZD1222 COVID-19 vaccine. Only in-frame clones appear in the TCRdb table, and some are missing; sequencing was by immunoSEQ multiplex PCR. The sample contains tens of thousands of clones, roughly 91% of which appear only once. The source was peripheral blood, collected on day 0 of AZD1222 vaccination. These receptors all come from an adult in good health.

V and J are TRBV19 and TRBJ1-1; TRBD1 matches 7 bases. The CDR3 runs 14 residues. V lost 6 bases to trimming and J lost 1 base; unmatched junction nucleotides: 5. CDR1 and CDR2 from the germline V gene are LNHDA and SQIVND (reference sequence). The CDR3 sequence is CASSPGGPNTEAFF. The CDR3 nucleotides read TGTGCCAGTAGCCCAGGGGGGCCGAACACTGAAGCTTTCTTT.

The chain uses TRBV5-1 and TRBJ1-4; tentatively, D is TRBD1 (5 bases). This CDR3 has 19 amino acids. CDR1 and CDR2 from the germline V gene are SGHRS and YFSETQ. Trimming pared 7 bases from V and 0 bases from J, leaving 25 bases between. The CDR3 protein is CASSRVPGIGVSTNEKLFF. The CDR3 nucleotides are TGCGCCAGCTCAAGAGTACCAGGGATTGGGGTGTCAACTAATGAAAAACTGTTTTTT.

As regards this clone: Other DNA sequences of this sample code for an identical CDR3. The rearrangement joins TRBV11-3 to TRBJ1-6; D unclear. Trimming stripped 1 base from V and 7 bases from J, with 5 bases between. This CDR3 is built from 13 residues. Looked up from germline, CDR1 is SGHNT and CDR2 is YENEEA. In nucleotides, the CDR3 is TGTGCCAGCAGCTTAGGTGGCAATTCACCCCTCCACTTT. This encodes CASSLGGNSPLHF.

This chain links TRBV6-2 or TRBV6-3 with TRBJ2-3; possibly TRBD2 for D (7 bases). V gave up 2 bases and J gave up 6 bases, with 24 bases separating them. Germline-derived CDR1 and CDR2 are MNHEY and SVGEGT. This CDR3 has 18 residues. The CDR3 sequence: CASSYDLRGPGFVDTQYF. CDR3 DNA: TGTGCCAGCAGTTACGATTTGCGGGGGCCAGGGTTTGTCGATACGCAGTATTTT.

The sample holds one count of this clone. This chain joins TRBV7-9 and TRBJ1-2, with 11 bases that match TRBD1. Germline CDR1 is SEHNR and CDR2 is FQNEAQ (reference sequence). V gave up 7 bases and J gave up 4 bases; unmatched junction bases: 11. The CDR3 covers 16 residues. CDR3 DNA sequence: TGTGCCAGCACGGGGACAGGGGGTTCAGTAGGCTATGGCTACACCTTC. This codes for CASTGTGGSVGYGYTF.

The J gene is TRBJ1-1, the V gene TRBV11-3; D is unclear. The V gene lost 1 base and the J gene lost 1 base, with 4 bases spanning the gap. This CDR3 region has 13 residues. CDR1 SGHNT and CDR2 YENEEA come from the germline V gene. The DNA of the CDR3 is TGTGCCAGCAGCTTAGTCACGAACACTGAAGCTTTCTTT. Its protein product is CASSLVTNTEAFF.

This clone was seen once. The rearrangement links TRBV7-9 to TRBJ1-4; D gene ambiguous. This CDR3 has 14 amino acids. Looked up from germline, CDR1 is SEHNR and CDR2 is FQNEAQ (reference sequence). Trimming left V 0 bases short and J 0 bases short, with 2 bases between. The CDR3 here is CASSLAPTNEKLFF. CDR3 DNA: TGTGCCAGCAGCTTAGCGCCAACTAATGAAAAACTGTTTTTT.

The V gene is TRBV28, the J gene TRBJ2-7; D is unresolved. Trimming pared 7 bases from V and 0 bases from J, leaving 7 bases between. This CDR3 is 12 amino acids long. Germline V gene lookup returns CDR1 MDHEN and CDR2 SYDVKM. The CDR3 spells CASTDLSYEQYF. The CDR3, as DNA: TGTGCCAGCACGGACCTCTCCTACGAGCAGTACTTC.

Concerning this clone itself: This sample includes further DNA sequences coding for the same CDR3. The CDR3 nucleotides read TGTGCCAGCAGTTTGCAGGGGCAGAGCAATCAGCCCCAGCATTTT. Its translation: CASSLQGQSNQPQHF. The genes are TRBV27 and TRBJ1-5, with D perhaps TRBD1 (6 bases). Germline CDR1 and CDR2: MNHEY and SMNVEV (reference sequence). This CDR3 has 15 residues. The ends were cut back, 3 bases at V and 1 base at J, with 10 bases in the middle.

The V and J genes are TRBV27 and TRBJ1-4; D gene unclear. With 2 bases removed from V and 7 bases from J, the gap between germline ends came to 11 bases. The CDR3 extends over 14 amino acids. CDR1 and CDR2 from the germline V gene are MNHEY and SMNVEV (reference sequence). The CDR3 DNA follows: TGTGCCAGCAGTTTAGACCGAACCCGTGAAAAACTGTTTTTT. This translates into CASSLDRTREKLFF.

J is TRBJ2-7 and V is TRBV28; 7 nucleotides match TRBD1. J lost 0 bases, V lost 5 bases, and 4 bases had no gene match. The CDR3 has 14 residues. Germline CDR1 reads MDHEN; CDR2 reads SYDVKM. The CDR3 DNA reads as TGTGCCAGCAGTCAACAGGGGCCCTCCTACGAGCAGTACTTC. This encodes CASSQQGPSYEQYF.

The J gene is TRBJ2-6, the V gene TRBV7-2, with D perhaps TRBD2 (5 bases). Germline V gene data show CDR1 as SGHTA and CDR2 as FQGNSA. The CDR3 contains 15 residues. The V and J ends lost 5 bases and 2 bases respectively, with 10 bases between them. CDR3 coding DNA: TGTGCCAGCAGCCCAACGAGGGCTGGGGCCAACGTCCTGACTTTC. Its translation is CASSPTRAGANVLTF.

The chain has TRBV6-5 and TRBJ1-1; D is unresolved. Germline V gene lookup returns CDR1 MNHEY and CDR2 SVGAGI. V dropped 2 bases and J dropped 1 base, with 8 bases sitting between them. The CDR3 spans 14 residues. The CDR3 reads CASSYREGNTEAFF. In DNA, the CDR3 is TGTGCCAGCAGTTACAGGGAGGGGAACACTGAAGCTTTCTTT.

This chain uses TRBV6-5 with TRBJ2-4; 10 bases align to TRBD1. Trimming removed 6 bases from V and 9 bases from J; junction bases left unmatched: 8. The length of the CDR3 is 14 residues. Germline lookup yields CDR1 MNHEY and CDR2 SVGAGI. CDR3 amino acids: CASSSSGTGAIQYF. The DNA of the CDR3 is TGTGCCAGCAGCTCTTCCGGGACAGGGGCCATTCAGTACTTC.

V and J are TRBV7-2 and TRBJ2-1; 7 positions match TRBD1. Losses at the gene ends were 5 bases for V and 6 bases for J; bases not matched to a gene: 4. CDR3 length: 13 amino acids. Germline-derived CDR1 and CDR2 are SGHTA and FQGNSA. The CDR3 DNA reads TGTGCCAGCAGCGCCTCAGGGGGCAATGAGCAGTTCTTC. It is translated as CASSASGGNEQFF.

This clone came up a few times. J is TRBJ2-2 and V is TRBV4-1; D may correspond to TRBD1 or TRBD2 (6 bases each). The CDR3 extends over 18 amino acids. Germline CDR1 reads MGHRA; CDR2 reads YSYEKL. Trimming stripped 1 base from V and 5 bases from J, with 20 bases between. CDR3 DNA: TGCGCCAGCAGCCAAGTTCCCACCTGGGGGGCGAGAACCGGGGAGCTGTTTTTT. This sequence encodes CASSQVPTWGARTGELFF.

This rearrangement joins TRBV20-1 to TRBJ1-5, with a possible D match to TRBD1 (6 bases). The CDR3 totals 11 residues. CDR1 and CDR2 from the germline V gene are DFQATT and SNEGSKA (reference sequence). V was cut by 4 bases and J by 6 bases, with 7 bases left in between. Here the CDR3 DNA reads TGCAGTGCTACAGGGGCTCAGCCCCAGCATTTT. This gives the protein CSATGAQPQHF.

This chain uses TRBV29-1 with TRBJ1-2, with 9 bases lining up with TRBD1. The CDR3 runs to 14 residues. The V segment lost 1 base and the J segment 4 bases; nucleotides outside the gene matches: 4. In germline, CDR1 is SQVTM, CDR2 ANQGSEA. CDR3 loop: CSVEVLGQGYGYTF. CDR3 nucleotide sequence: TGCAGCGTTGAAGTACTGGGACAGGGCTATGGCTACACCTTC. The variable domain in full, completed from reference TRBV29-1 and TRBJ1-2, reads SAVISQKPSRDICQRGTSLTIQCQVDSQVTMMFWYRQQPGQSLTLIATANQGSEATYESGFVIDKFPISRPNLTFSTLTVSNMSPEDSSIYLCSVEVLGQGYGYTFGSGTRLTVV.

The chain uses TRBV10-1 and TRBJ2-5; 9 bases map to TRBD1. The V gene's germline CDR1 is WNHNN and CDR2 SYGVQD (reference sequence). V lost 8 bases, J lost 3 bases, and 7 bases stayed unmatched. The CDR3 covers 14 residues. The CDR3 region is CASSGTGNEETQYF. In DNA, the CDR3 is TGCGCCAGCTCTGGGACAGGGAACGAAGAGACCCAGTACTTC.

The chain links TRBV6-5 to TRBJ1-4; 10 bases fit TRBD1. The V segment lost 8 bases and the J segment 7 bases; nucleotides outside the gene matches: 4. The length of the CDR3 is 13 residues. Germline V lookup: CDR1 MNHEY, CDR2 SVGAGI. The CDR3 DNA sequence: TGTGCCAGCGGGACAGGGGAGGGTGAAAAACTGTTTTTT. Its translation is CASGTGEGEKLFF.

The V and J genes are TRBV10-3 and TRBJ2-2; D remains unclear. CDR3 length equals 12 residues. CDR1 is ENHRY, CDR2 SYGVKD, per germline. V gave up 4 bases and J gave up 4 bases, with 4 bases separating them. The CDR3 nucleotides are TGTGCCATCAGTGCATCCACCGGGGAGCTGTTTTTT. This codes for CAISASTGELFF.

This chain links TRBV4-1 with TRBJ1-5; TRBD1 matches 8 bases. Germline V CDR1 and CDR2: MGHRA, YSYEKL. The ends lost 8 bases at V and 1 base at J; junction bases unmatched: 4. The CDR3 runs to 14 residues. The CDR3 coding sequence is TGCGCCAGCGGAGACAGGGGCAGCAATCAGCCCCAGCATTTT. This encodes CASGDRGSNQPQHF.

The gene calls are TRBV27 and TRBJ2-7; D is uncertain. Germline-derived CDR1 and CDR2 are MNHEY and SMNVEV (reference sequence). V shed 0 bases and J shed 0 bases, with 3 bases lying between them. The CDR3 consists of 13 residues. CDR3 sequence (DNA): TGTGCCAGCAGTTTATCGGGCTCCTACGAGCAGTACTTC. Translating it yields CASSLSGSYEQYF.

The chain uses TRBV5-1 and TRBJ2-2; 9 nucleotides align to TRBD1. The J segment lost 0 bases and the V segment lost 4 bases, leaving 4 bases of the junction unmatched. This CDR3 region has 16 residues. CDR1 is SGHRS and CDR2 is YFSETQ in the germline V gene. The CDR3 DNA is TGCGCCAGCAGCATCGGACAGGGGACGAACACCGGGGAGCTGTTTTTT. It encodes CASSIGQGTNTGELFF.

The J gene is TRBJ2-3, the V gene TRBV10-2; 11 nucleotides line up with TRBD2. The junction had 12 bases not matched to a gene; V was cut back by 4 bases and J by 6 bases. The CDR3 totals 17 residues. Germline V gene sequence: CDR1 WSHSY, CDR2 SAAADI. The CDR3 nucleotides are TGCGCCAGCAGTGGAGGGGGTAGCGGGGGGGCACTTGATACGCAGTATTTT. As protein: CASSGGGSGGALDTQYF.

The chain employs TRBV20-1 and TRBJ1-4; D unresolved. The V gene's germline CDR1 is DFQATT and CDR2 SNEGSKA (reference sequence). This CDR3 contains 15 residues. Deletions cut 3 bases from V and 2 bases from J, with 13 bases between. CDR3 nucleotides: TGCAGTGCTAGTTCCTCGGTGGGGACTAATGAAAAACTGTTTTTT. Its protein product is CSASSSVGTNEKLFF.

J is TRBJ1-6 and V is TRBV5-6, with D unclear. Germline V gene data show CDR1 as SGHDT and CDR2 as YYEEEE. Trimming removed 3 bases from V and 9 bases from J, with 7 bases in between. CDR3 length equals 12 residues. CDR3 in DNA: TGTGCCAGCAGCTCGTTAGTTTCACCCCTCCACTTT. This gives the protein CASSSLVSPLHF.

In its sample, this clone is medium-sized (0.01 to 0.1%). CDR3 DNA sequence: TGTGCCAGCAGCTTAGCGGAGGGGGCCTACGAGCAGTACTTC. It codes for CASSLAEGAYEQYF. The rearrangement uses TRBV7-9 and TRBJ2-7, with D perhaps being TRBD1 or TRBD2 (6 bases each). Trimming shortened V by 0 bases and J by 2 bases, and 8 bases separated the two germline ends. The CDR3 loop spans 14 amino acids. Germline V gene lookup returns CDR1 SEHNR and CDR2 FQNEAQ (reference sequence).

This chain joins TRBV5-4 and TRBJ1-3; the match to TRBD1 covers 7 bases. This CDR3 is 15 amino acids long. CDR1 is SGHNT and CDR2 is YYREEE in the germline V gene (reference sequence). Germline trimming cut 3 bases from V and 0 bases from J; bases unmatched to any gene: 3. As DNA, the CDR3 is TGTGCCAGCAGCTACCAGGGGGTCTCTGGAAACACCATATATTTT. This gives the protein CASSYQGVSGNTIYF.

The V and J genes are TRBV28 and TRBJ2-5, with a weak D call TRBD2 (6 bases). Per the germline V gene, CDR1 is MDHEN and CDR2 is SYDVKM. The CDR3 runs 14 residues. V lost 1 base, J lost 2 bases, and 8 bases lay in between. The CDR3 loop reads CASSLFRGQETQYF. The CDR3 coding sequence is TGTGCCAGCAGTTTATTCCGGGGGCAAGAGACCCAGTACTTC.

In this sample, this clone turned up a few times. The chain couples TRBV7-2 to TRBJ1-1; the match to TRBD1 covers 7 bases. The CDR3 length is 17 residues. The J segment lost 5 bases and the V segment lost 5 bases, leaving 17 bases of the junction unmatched. Germline-derived CDR1 and CDR2 are SGHTA and FQGNSA. DNA for the CDR3: TGTGCCAGCAGCCCTCCTGGGGGTTCCAGGGGGAGGACTGAAGCTTTCTTT. Encoded protein: CASSPPGGSRGRTEAFF.

This chain connects TRBV20-1 to TRBJ1-2; the D is unclear. Trimming took 5 bases from V and 4 from J, leaving 8 bases between them. Germline V gives CDR1 DFQATT, CDR2 SNEGSKA (reference sequence). The CDR3 covers 11 residues. CDR3 DNA sequence: TGCAGTGCTCGTGACCGCTATGGCTACACCTTC. The encoded protein is CSARDRYGYTF.